Listed below are T cell receptor beta chains from one sample, sequenced in a study of Ad26.COV2.S vaccination and SARS-CoV-2 variants. The table came from immunoSEQ multiplex PCR; TCRdb's copy has only in-frame clones and leaves some out. Here the sample spans fewer than 600,000 clones, 89% being singletons. This specimen consisted of peripheral blood, obtained in a trial of Ad26.COV2.S vaccine versus placebo. The receptors were gathered from a person aged 18-60 years who received the Ad26.COV2.S COVID-19 vaccine or a placebo. The CDR3 runs from the conserved cysteine through the conserved F or W. Fields, in order: J gene, V gene, clone size, D gene, CDR3 protein, CDR3 DNA. A D gene is named only where the DNA matches it firmly. Size tells how often a clone was seen (once, few, many) or the class of an expanded clone, and some rows leave it out.

>TRBJ1-6|TRBV27|NA|NA
CASSFATVSYNSPLHF
TGTGCCAGCAGTTTCGCGACAGTCTCCTATAATTCACCCCTCCACTTT
>TRBJ1-1|TRBV20-1|NA|NA
CSARRLREAFF
TGCAGTGCTAGAAGGCTACGTGAAGCTTTCTTT
>TRBJ1-4|TRBV21-1|NA|NA
CASPDRDTNEKLFF
TGTGCCAGCCCCGACAGGGACACTAATGAAAAACTGTTTTTT
>TRBJ1-5|TRBV4-3|once|NA
CASSQEATGRTQPQHF
TGCGCCAGCAGCCAAGAAGCTACAGGGAGGACTCAGCCCCAGCATTTT
>TRBJ2-1|TRBV14|once|NA
CASSLFGTLNQQFF
TGTGCCAGCAGCCTTTTCGGGACTCTCAATCAACAGTTCTTC
>TRBJ2-1|TRBV11-3|NA|TRBD1
CASSSRDSLSYNEQFF
TGTGCCAGCAGCTCTAGGGACAGCCTCTCCTACAATGAGCAGTTCTTC
>TRBJ2-2|TRBV11-2|NA|NA
CASSLGYRAGELFF
TGTGCCAGCAGCTTGGGCTACAGGGCCGGGGAGCTGTTTTTT
>TRBJ2-7|TRBV27|NA|NA
CASSLAGTYEQYF
TGTGCCAGCAGTTTAGCCGGGACCTACGAGCAGTACTTC
>TRBJ2-7|TRBV6-2/TRBV6-3|NA|TRBD2
CASSSPERGDREQYF
TGTGCCAGCAGTTCTCCAGAGCGGGGGGATAGGGAGCAGTACTTC
>TRBJ1-6|TRBV15|NA|NA
CATSRDQGEPLHF
TGTGCCACCAGCAGAGATCAGGGAGAACCCCTCCACTTT
>TRBJ1-1|TRBV6-5|NA|NA
CASSYSNSMNTEAFF
TGTGCCAGCAGTTACTCTAACAGCATGAACACTGAAGCTTTCTTT
>TRBJ1-5|TRBV5-5|NA|NA
CASSFYRNQPQHF
TGTGCCAGCAGCTTTTACAGGAATCAGCCCCAGCATTTT
>TRBJ2-7|TRBV3-1/TRBV3-2|NA|NA
CASSQTDSLYEQYF
TGTGCCAGCAGCCAAACCGACAGCCTCTACGAGCAGTACTTC
>TRBJ1-1|TRBV7-9|NA|NA
CASTEIGGTDAFF
TGTGCCAGCACTGAGATCGGGGGTACTGATGCTTTCTTT
>TRBJ1-2|TRBV12-3/TRBV12-4|NA|NA
CASSSRWGYTF
TGTGCCAGCAGTTCCCGATGGGGCTACACCTTC
>TRBJ2-3|TRBV27|NA|TRBD2
CASSFYGGGITTDTQYF
TGTGCCAGCAGTTTTTACGGCGGGGGAATAACCACAGATACGCAGTATTTT
>TRBJ2-7|TRBV30|NA|TRBD2
CACSGRPSYEQYF
TGTGCCTGTAGCGGGAGGCCTTCCTACGAGCAGTACTTC
>TRBJ2-3|TRBV7-2|NA|NA
CASSSPRRATHTDTQYF
TGTGCCAGCAGCTCCCCCCGGAGGGCTACACACACAGATACGCAGTATTTT
>TRBJ1-5|TRBV27|NA|NA
CASSRISNQPQHF
TGTGCCAGCAGCCGTATTAGCAATCAGCCCCAGCATTTT
>TRBJ2-2|TRBV6-2/TRBV6-3|NA|TRBD2
CASSSASGSVHTGELFF
TGTGCCAGCAGTTCCGCTAGCGGGAGTGTTCACACCGGGGAGCTGTTTTTT
>TRBJ1-3|TRBV3-1/TRBV3-2|NA|NA
CASSMDSSGNTIYF
TGTGCCAGCAGCATGGACAGCTCTGGAAACACCATATATTTT
>TRBJ2-3|TRBV6-5|NA|NA
CASSFRATGADTQYF
TGTGCCAGCAGTTTTAGGGCCACGGGGGCAGATACGCAGTATTTT